This paragraph covers one T cell receptor beta chain sequence. The sample belongs to a study of blood T cell repertoires in COVID-19. At the level of the study: PBMCs, B-cell-depleted T cells, or T cells provided the cDNA or gDNA that made up the material.

The V end lost 2 bases, the J end lost 7 bases, and 12 bases lay between the germline ends. Germline V gene lookup returns CDR1 MNHNS and CDR2 SASEGT. The CDR3 is 14 amino acids. Using immunoSEQ multiplex PCR, the repertoire was profiled, and TCRdb retains in-frame clones only, with some absent. The sample lists more than 90,000 clones; around 79% were seen once. Sequencing input: peripheral blood. The chain is built from TRBV6-1 and TRBJ1-3, with D possibly matching TRBD1 (6 bases). This clonotype was obtained from a woman older than 75 with acute or convalescent COVID-19. The chain's CDR3 is CASSESGGWNTIYF. The CDR3 DNA reads TGTGCCAGCAGTGAAAGCGGGGGCTGGAACACCATATATTTT.